The sequence of this T cell receptor beta chain was determined in a study of OX40 agonist ivuxolimab in advanced cancers. Overall study: Patients took ivuxolimab, an agonistic anti-OX40 (CD134) antibody.

Germline values: CDR1 MNHEY, CDR2 SVGAGI. The CDR3 loop spans 13 amino acids. Samples were taken at baseline and on day 1 of cycles 4 and 7. The protocol was immunoSEQ multiplex PCR, while the TCRdb copy is restricted to in-frame clones and leaves out a portion. The sample holds about 93,000 clones, just over 90% seen once. Study results and caveats: Both blood CD4+ and CD8+ T cells showed clonal growth by week 6 at 0.1 to 3.0 mg/kg.

About this clone itself: Its target is unknown. Its ends do not fully match the called genes, so a read error is possible.

The sequencing used CD4+ or CD8+ T cells sorted from blood, collected in a trial of the OX40 agonist ivuxolimab. The rearrangement links TRBV6-5 to TRBJ1-5, with D perhaps TRBD1 (6 bases). The TCR sequence derives from an adult with an advanced solid tumor such as melanoma, head and neck, liver or kidney cancer. The CDR3, as DNA: TGTGCCATCAGTGGGGACGGGGGCCAGCCCCAGCATTTT. Translated, it gives CAISGDGGQPQHF.